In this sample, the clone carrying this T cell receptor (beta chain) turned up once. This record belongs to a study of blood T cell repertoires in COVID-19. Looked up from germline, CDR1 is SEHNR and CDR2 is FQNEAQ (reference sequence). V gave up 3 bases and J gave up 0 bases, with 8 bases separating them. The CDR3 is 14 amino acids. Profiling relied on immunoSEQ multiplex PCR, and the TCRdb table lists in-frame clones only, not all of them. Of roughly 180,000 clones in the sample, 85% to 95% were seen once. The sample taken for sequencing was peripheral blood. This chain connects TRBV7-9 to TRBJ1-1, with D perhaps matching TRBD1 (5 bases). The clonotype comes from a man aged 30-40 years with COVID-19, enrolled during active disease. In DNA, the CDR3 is TGTGCCAGCAGCTTCAAGGGGCTGAACACTGAAGCTTTCTTT. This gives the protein CASSFKGLNTEAFF. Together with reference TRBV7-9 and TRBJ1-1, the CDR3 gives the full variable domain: DTGVSQNPRHKITKRGQNVTFRCDPISEHNRLYWYRQTLGQGPEFLTYFQNEAQLEKSRLLSDRFSAERPKGSFSTLEIQRTEQGDSAMYLCASSFKGLNTEAFFGQGTRLTVV.